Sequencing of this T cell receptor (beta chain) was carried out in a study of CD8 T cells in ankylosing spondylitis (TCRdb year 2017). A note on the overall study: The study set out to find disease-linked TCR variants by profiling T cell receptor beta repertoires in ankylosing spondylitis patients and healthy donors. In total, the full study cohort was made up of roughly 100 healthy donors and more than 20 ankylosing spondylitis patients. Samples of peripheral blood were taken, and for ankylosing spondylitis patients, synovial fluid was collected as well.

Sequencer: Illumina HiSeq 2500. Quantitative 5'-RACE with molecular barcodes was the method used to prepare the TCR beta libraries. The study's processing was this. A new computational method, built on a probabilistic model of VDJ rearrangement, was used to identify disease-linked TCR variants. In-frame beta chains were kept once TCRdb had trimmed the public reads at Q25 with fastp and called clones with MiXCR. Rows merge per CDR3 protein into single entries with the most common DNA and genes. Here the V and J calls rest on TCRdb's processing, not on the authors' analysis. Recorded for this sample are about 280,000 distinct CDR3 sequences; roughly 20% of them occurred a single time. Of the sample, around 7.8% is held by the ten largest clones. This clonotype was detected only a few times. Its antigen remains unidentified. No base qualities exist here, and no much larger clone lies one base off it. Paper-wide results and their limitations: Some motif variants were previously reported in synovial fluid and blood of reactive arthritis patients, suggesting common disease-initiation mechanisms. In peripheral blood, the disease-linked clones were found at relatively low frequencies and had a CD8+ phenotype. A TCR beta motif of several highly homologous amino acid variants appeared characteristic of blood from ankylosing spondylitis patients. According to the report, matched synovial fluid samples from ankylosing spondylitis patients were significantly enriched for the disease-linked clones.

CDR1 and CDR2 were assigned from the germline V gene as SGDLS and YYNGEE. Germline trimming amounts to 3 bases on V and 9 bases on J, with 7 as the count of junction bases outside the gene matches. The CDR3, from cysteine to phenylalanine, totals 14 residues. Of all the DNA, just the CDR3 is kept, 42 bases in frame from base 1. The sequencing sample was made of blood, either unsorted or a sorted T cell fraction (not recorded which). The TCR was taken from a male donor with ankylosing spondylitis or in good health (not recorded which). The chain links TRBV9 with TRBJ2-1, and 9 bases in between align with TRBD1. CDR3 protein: CASSERLQGAEQFF. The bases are TGTGCCAGCAGCGAGAGGCTACAGGGGGCTGAGCAGTTCTTC.